A selection of T cell receptor beta chains follows, all from one sample in a study of early T cells in non-severe SARS-CoV-2 infection. MiXCR was run by TCRdb on the 5' RACE reads, yielding one entry per CDR3 protein. The sample records tens of thousands of distinct CDR3 sequences, under 7% being singletons. The sample here was whole blood, taken at baseline. The receptor source for this set is an adult who was a healthcare worker with PCR-confirmed SARS-CoV-2 infection or an uninfected control (not recorded which). CDR3s leave out the opening cysteine and the closing phenylalanine or tryptophan. Not all rows give a size; the values are once, few, many and, for expanded clones, a class.

j_call: TRBJ2-6; v_call: TRBV20-1; clone_size: .; cdr3_aa: SAGRTGRNFGSAGANVLT
j_call: TRBJ2-3; v_call: TRBV20-1; clone_size: few; cdr3_aa: SASLAGGRTDTQY
j_call: TRBJ1-5; v_call: TRBV10-3; clone_size: .; cdr3_aa: AISDTGTGENQPQH
j_call: TRBJ1-2; v_call: TRBV7-9; clone_size: .; cdr3_aa: ASGLLGSGGDYGYT
j_call: TRBJ2-1; v_call: TRBV7-6; clone_size: few; cdr3_aa: ASSVQGANEQF
j_call: TRBJ2-5; v_call: TRBV9; clone_size: .; cdr3_aa: ASSEQDGTQY
j_call: TRBJ2-2; v_call: TRBV7-2; clone_size: few; cdr3_aa: ASRDSGNTGELF
j_call: TRBJ2-7; v_call: TRBV5-1; clone_size: many; cdr3_aa: ASSLLGASYEQY
j_call: TRBJ2-4; v_call: TRBV10-2; clone_size: .; cdr3_aa: ASSERDLAKNIQY
j_call: TRBJ2-7; v_call: TRBV3-1; clone_size: many; cdr3_aa: ASSHSGTGYEQY
j_call: TRBJ1-1; v_call: TRBV10-1; clone_size: few; cdr3_aa: ASSDRGDTEAF
j_call: TRBJ2-1; v_call: TRBV4-3; clone_size: many; cdr3_aa: ASSQARSSYNEQF
j_call: TRBJ2-7; v_call: TRBV6-2/TRBV6-3; clone_size: many; cdr3_aa: ASSYNVAGRASSYEQY
j_call: TRBJ2-7; v_call: TRBV18; clone_size: few; cdr3_aa: ASSPGQGLFGEQY
j_call: TRBJ1-3; v_call: TRBV3-1; clone_size: .; cdr3_aa: ASSQDGQLRGNTIY
j_call: TRBJ2-7; v_call: TRBV18; clone_size: few; cdr3_aa: ASSPSGVGPEEQY
j_call: TRBJ1-6; v_call: TRBV6-5; clone_size: many; cdr3_aa: ASSYSLQENSPLH
j_call: TRBJ2-7; v_call: TRBV27; clone_size: many; cdr3_aa: ASSLRYSGEQY
j_call: TRBJ2-1; v_call: TRBV7-9; clone_size: many; cdr3_aa: ASSLVRAAADEQF
j_call: TRBJ2-7; v_call: TRBV30; clone_size: few; cdr3_aa: ASGQGISYEQY
j_call: TRBJ2-3; v_call: TRBV4-3; clone_size: .; cdr3_aa: ASSQAGLAGELGTDTQY
j_call: TRBJ2-7; v_call: TRBV30; clone_size: .; cdr3_aa: ALEGAGGDEQY
j_call: TRBJ1-1; v_call: TRBV12-3/TRBV12-4; clone_size: many; cdr3_aa: ASSYRAAISNTEAF
j_call: TRBJ2-5; v_call: TRBV29-1; clone_size: .; cdr3_aa: SVDYSQETQY
j_call: TRBJ2-1; v_call: TRBV27; clone_size: few; cdr3_aa: ASSPLGVGPVEQF
j_call: TRBJ2-3; v_call: TRBV4-2; clone_size: many; cdr3_aa: ASSQGNPLTDTQY
j_call: TRBJ2-6; v_call: TRBV5-1; clone_size: few; cdr3_aa: ASSAGTGVVSGANVLT
j_call: TRBJ1-1; v_call: TRBV7-9; clone_size: many; cdr3_aa: ASSSRQDTEAF
j_call: TRBJ2-3; v_call: TRBV28; clone_size: .; cdr3_aa: ATSSGSVDTQY
j_call: TRBJ2-7; v_call: TRBV10-3; clone_size: .; cdr3_aa: ATTSGTYEQY
j_call: TRBJ2-7; v_call: TRBV7-9; clone_size: few; cdr3_aa: ASAQAGRTYEQY
j_call: TRBJ2-5; v_call: TRBV30; clone_size: .; cdr3_aa: AWSGTSGSRETQY
j_call: TRBJ2-3; v_call: TRBV27; clone_size: many; cdr3_aa: ASSLSAGTDTQY
j_call: TRBJ2-4; v_call: TRBV28; clone_size: many; cdr3_aa: ASSLRGQVYTKNIQY
j_call: TRBJ1-2; v_call: TRBV3-1; clone_size: many; cdr3_aa: ASSQGLRGYT
j_call: TRBJ2-7; v_call: TRBV5-1; clone_size: few; cdr3_aa: ASSEGQAPYEQY
j_call: TRBJ2-3; v_call: TRBV7-8; clone_size: many; cdr3_aa: ASSQEPSTDTQY
j_call: TRBJ2-2; v_call: TRBV2; clone_size: few; cdr3_aa: ASSEQVSYTGELF
j_call: TRBJ1-2; v_call: TRBV30; clone_size: many; cdr3_aa: AWTGSWGGGYT
j_call: TRBJ2-4; v_call: TRBV5-1; clone_size: many; cdr3_aa: ASSLGGPPDIQY
j_call: TRBJ2-3; v_call: TRBV5-1; clone_size: .; cdr3_aa: ASSLDKASTDTQY
j_call: TRBJ1-4; v_call: TRBV6-5; clone_size: few; cdr3_aa: ASRTGAREKLF
j_call: TRBJ1-6; v_call: TRBV28; clone_size: .; cdr3_aa: ASSYEGSPLH
j_call: TRBJ1-1; v_call: TRBV20-1; clone_size: .; cdr3_aa: SARVSILRTEAF
j_call: TRBJ2-1; v_call: TRBV4-1; clone_size: .; cdr3_aa: ASSQGNAGGGQF
j_call: TRBJ2-1; v_call: TRBV20-1; clone_size: .; cdr3_aa: SAEERYNEQF
j_call: TRBJ2-7; v_call: TRBV28; clone_size: .; cdr3_aa: ASSLVAGGGEQY
j_call: TRBJ2-7; v_call: TRBV27; clone_size: many; cdr3_aa: ASSLGRASYEQY
j_call: TRBJ1-1; v_call: TRBV4-3; clone_size: .; cdr3_aa: ASSQENFRGQGVL
j_call: TRBJ2-6; v_call: TRBV7-9; clone_size: large; cdr3_aa: ASSLPEDSYSGANVLT
j_call: TRBJ2-5; v_call: TRBV19; clone_size: few; cdr3_aa: ASSTTGRGETQY
j_call: TRBJ2-7; v_call: TRBV5-1; clone_size: .; cdr3_aa: ASSESSGSSYEQY
j_call: TRBJ2-5; v_call: TRBV5-1; clone_size: .; cdr3_aa: ASSLGTGLETQY
j_call: TRBJ1-2; v_call: TRBV7-9; clone_size: medium-sized; cdr3_aa: ASSHGTSGGYT